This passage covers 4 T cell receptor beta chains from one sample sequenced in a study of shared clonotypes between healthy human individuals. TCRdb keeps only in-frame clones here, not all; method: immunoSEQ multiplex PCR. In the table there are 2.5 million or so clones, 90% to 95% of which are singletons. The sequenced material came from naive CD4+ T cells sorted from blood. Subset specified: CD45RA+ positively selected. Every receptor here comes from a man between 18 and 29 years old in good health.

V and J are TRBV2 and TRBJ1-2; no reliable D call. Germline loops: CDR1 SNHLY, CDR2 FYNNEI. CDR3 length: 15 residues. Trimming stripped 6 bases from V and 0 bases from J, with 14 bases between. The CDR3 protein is CASSERVSSNYGYTF. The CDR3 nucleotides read TGTGCCAGCAGCGAACGGGTCTCCTCTAACTATGGCTACACCTTC.

CDR3 in DNA: TGTGCCAGCAGTTACCTAACACTCAATCAGCCCCAGCATTTT. Translation gives CASSYLTLNQPQHF. This chain connects TRBV6-6 to TRBJ1-5; D is undetermined. The V end lost 2 bases, the J end lost 3 bases, and 8 bases lay between the germline ends. The CDR3 is 14 residues long. Per germline, CDR1 MNHNY and CDR2 SVGAGI (reference sequence).

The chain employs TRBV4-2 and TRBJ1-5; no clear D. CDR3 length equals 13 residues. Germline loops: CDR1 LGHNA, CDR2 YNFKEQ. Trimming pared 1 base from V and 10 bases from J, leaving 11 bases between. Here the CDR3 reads CASSQGNGFPQHF. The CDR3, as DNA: TGTGCCAGCAGCCAAGGTAACGGGTTTCCCCAGCATTTT.

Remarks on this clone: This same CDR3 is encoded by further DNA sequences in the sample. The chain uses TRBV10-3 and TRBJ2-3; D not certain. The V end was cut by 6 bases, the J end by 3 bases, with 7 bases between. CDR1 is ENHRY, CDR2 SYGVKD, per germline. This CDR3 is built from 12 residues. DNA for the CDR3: TGTGCCATCAGCCTGGGGACAGATACGCAGTATTTT. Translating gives CAISLGTDTQYF.